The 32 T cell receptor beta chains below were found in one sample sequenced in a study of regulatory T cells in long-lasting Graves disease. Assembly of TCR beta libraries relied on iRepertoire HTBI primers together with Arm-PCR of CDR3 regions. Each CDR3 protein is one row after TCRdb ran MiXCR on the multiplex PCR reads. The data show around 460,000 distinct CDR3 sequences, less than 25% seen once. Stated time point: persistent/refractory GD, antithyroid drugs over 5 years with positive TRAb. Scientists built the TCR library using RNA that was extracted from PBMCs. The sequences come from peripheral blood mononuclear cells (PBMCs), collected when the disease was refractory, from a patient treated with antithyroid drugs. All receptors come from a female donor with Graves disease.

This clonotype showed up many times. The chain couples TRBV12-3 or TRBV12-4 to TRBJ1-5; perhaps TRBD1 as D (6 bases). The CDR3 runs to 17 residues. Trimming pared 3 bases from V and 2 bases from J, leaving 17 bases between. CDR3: CASSFGAGPGGNQPQHF. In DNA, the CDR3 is TGTGCCAGCAGTTTCGGGGCAGGGCCAGGGGGCAATCAGCCCCAGCATTTT.

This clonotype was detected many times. CDR3 residues: CASRKTGVYEQYF. CDR3 nucleotide sequence: TGTGCCAGCAGAAAGACAGGGGTCTACGAGCAGTACTTC. This rearrangement joins TRBV28 to TRBJ2-7, with 8 positions matching TRBD1. The V segment lost 6 bases and the J segment 3 bases; nucleotides outside the gene matches: 4. Germline lookup yields CDR1 MDHEN and CDR2 SYDVKM. The CDR3 spans 13 residues. The variable domain in full, with the rest retrieved from reference TRBV28 and TRBJ2-7, is DVKVTQSSRYLVKRTGEKVFLECVQDMDHENMFWYRQDPGLGLRLIYFSYDVKMKEKGDIPEGYSVSREKKERFSLILESASTNQTSMYLCASRKTGVYEQYFGPGTRLTVT.

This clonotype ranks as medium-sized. The CDR3 loop reads CASSFPQGTEAFF. DNA of the CDR3: TGTGCCAGCAGTTTCCCACAGGGAACTGAAGCTTTCTTT. The rearrangement joins TRBV28 to TRBJ1-1; D might be TRBD1 (6 bases). The ends were cut back, 3 bases at V and 5 bases at J, with 10 bases in the middle. Germline V lookup: CDR1 MDHEN, CDR2 SYDVKM. The CDR3 is 13 amino acids.

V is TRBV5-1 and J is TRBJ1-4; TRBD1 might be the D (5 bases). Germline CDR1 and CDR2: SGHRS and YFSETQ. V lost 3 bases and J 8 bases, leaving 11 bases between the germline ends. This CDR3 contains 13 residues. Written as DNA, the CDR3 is TGCGCCAGCAGCTCGCCCGGGACCGAAAAACTGTTTTTT. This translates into CASSSPGTEKLFF.

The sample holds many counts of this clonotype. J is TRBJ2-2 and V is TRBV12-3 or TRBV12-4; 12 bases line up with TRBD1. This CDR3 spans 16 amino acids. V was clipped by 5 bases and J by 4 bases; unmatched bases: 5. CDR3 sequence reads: CASSVRDRGLTGELFF. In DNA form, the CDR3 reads TGTGCCAGCAGTGTCCGGGACAGGGGGCTCACCGGGGAGCTGTTTTTT.

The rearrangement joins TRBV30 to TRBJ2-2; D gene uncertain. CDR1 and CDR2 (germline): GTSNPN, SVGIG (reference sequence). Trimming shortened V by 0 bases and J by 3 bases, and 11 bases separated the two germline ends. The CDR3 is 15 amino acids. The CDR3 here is CAWSVSPGYTGELFF. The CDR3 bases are TGTGCCTGGAGTGTCTCGCCTGGGTACACCGGGGAGCTGTTTTTT.

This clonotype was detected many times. This CDR3 reads CASSAGVGYTF. CDR3 DNA sequence: TGTGCCAGCAGCGCCGGGGTTGGCTACACCTTC. The genes are TRBV9 and TRBJ1-2, with D unclear. CDR1 and CDR2 from the germline V gene are SGDLS and YYNGEE. CDR3 length equals 11 residues. V lost 3 bases to trimming and J lost 7 bases, with 7 bases between them.

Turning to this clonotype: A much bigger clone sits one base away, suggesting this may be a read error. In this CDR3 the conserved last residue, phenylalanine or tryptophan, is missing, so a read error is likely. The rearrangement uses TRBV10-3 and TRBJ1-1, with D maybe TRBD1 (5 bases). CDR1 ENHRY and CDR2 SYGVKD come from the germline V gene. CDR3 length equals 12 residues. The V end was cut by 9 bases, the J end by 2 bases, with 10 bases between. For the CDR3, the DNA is TGTGCCATGGGACGAAGCAACACTGAAGCTTTCCTT. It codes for CAMGRSNTEAFL.

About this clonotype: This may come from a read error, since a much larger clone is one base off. CDR3 bases: TGTGCCAGCAGTTCGAGGGGTACAGGGCGAGCCAAAAACATTCAGTACTTC. It is translated as CASSSRGTGRAKNIQYF. This sequence joins TRBV28 and TRBJ2-4; D is perhaps TRBD1 (6 bases). V lost 4 bases and J lost 0, with 16 bases in between. This CDR3 is built from 17 residues. Germline V lookup: CDR1 MDHEN, CDR2 SYDVKM.

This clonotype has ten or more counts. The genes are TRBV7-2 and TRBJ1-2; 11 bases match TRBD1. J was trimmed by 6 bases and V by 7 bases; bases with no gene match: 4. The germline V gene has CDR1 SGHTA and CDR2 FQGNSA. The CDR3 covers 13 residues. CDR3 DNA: TGTGCCAGCACCTGGGACAGGGGGGATGGCTACACCTTC. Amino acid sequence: CASTWDRGDGYTF.

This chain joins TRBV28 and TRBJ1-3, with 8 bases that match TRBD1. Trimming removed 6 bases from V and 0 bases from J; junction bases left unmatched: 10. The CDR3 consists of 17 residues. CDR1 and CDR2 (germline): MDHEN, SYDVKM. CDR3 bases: TGTGCCAGCAGCCCACCGGGACAGGCGGTCTCTGGAAACACCATATATTTT. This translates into CASSPPGQAVSGNTIYF.

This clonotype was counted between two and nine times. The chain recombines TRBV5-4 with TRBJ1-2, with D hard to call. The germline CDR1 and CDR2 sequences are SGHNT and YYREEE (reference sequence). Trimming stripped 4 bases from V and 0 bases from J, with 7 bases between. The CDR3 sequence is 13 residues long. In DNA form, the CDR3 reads TGTGCCAGCAGCACATCCCCTAACTATGGCTACACCTTC. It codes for CASSTSPNYGYTF.

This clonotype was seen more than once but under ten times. The CDR3 region is CASSPRPRGGPSQTQYF. DNA for the CDR3: TGTGCCAGCAGTCCGCGCCCCAGGGGGGGACCGAGTCAGACCCAGTACTTC. The chain employs TRBV27 and TRBJ2-5; perhaps D is TRBD1 or TRBD2 (7 bases each). Germline V lookup: CDR1 MNHEY, CDR2 SMNVEV (reference sequence). This CDR3 has 17 residues. V dropped 5 bases and J dropped 6 bases, with 25 bases sitting between them.

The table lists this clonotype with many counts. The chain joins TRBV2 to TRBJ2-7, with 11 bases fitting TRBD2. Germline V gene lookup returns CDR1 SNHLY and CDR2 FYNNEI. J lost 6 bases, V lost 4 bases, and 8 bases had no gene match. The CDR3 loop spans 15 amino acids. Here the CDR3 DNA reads TGTGCCAGCAGTGGACTAGCGGGACTGGTAGGCGAGCAGTACTTC. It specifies CASSGLAGLVGEQYF.

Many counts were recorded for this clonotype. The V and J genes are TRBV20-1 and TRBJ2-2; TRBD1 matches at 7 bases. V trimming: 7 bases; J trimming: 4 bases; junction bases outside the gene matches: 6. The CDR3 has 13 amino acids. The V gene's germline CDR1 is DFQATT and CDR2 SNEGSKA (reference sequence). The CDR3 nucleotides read TGCAGTGGGACAGGAACGACCACCGGGGAGCTGTTTTTT. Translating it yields CSGTGTTTGELFF.

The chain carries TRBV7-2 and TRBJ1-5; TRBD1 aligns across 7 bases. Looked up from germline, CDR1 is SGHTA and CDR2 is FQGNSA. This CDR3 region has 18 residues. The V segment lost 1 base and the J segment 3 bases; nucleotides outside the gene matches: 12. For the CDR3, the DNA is TGTGCCAGCAGCTTAGGCCTGGGGAGGGGGCGAGTCAATCAGCCCCAGCATTTT. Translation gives CASSLGLGRGRVNQPQHF.

CDR3 bases: TGTGCCAGTAGTCCACCGGACCGGTCGGTACATGAGCAGTTCTTC. This sequence encodes CASSPPDRSVHEQFF. The V gene is TRBV19, the J gene TRBJ2-1, with no clear D. The CDR3 spans 15 residues. V was cut by 5 bases and J by 8 bases, with 19 bases left in between. From germline, CDR1 is LNHDA and CDR2 SQIVND (reference sequence).

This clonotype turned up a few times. The CDR3 DNA sequence: TGTGCCAGCCGATTGGATTTCTCCTCCCGCTCCTACGAGCAGTACTTC. It codes for CASRLDFSSRSYEQYF. The chain recombines TRBV6-1 with TRBJ2-7; D remains ambiguous. Trimming removed 8 bases at V and 0 bases at J, with 20 bases between. CDR3 size: 16 residues. Germline assignment: CDR1 MNHNS and CDR2 SASEGT.

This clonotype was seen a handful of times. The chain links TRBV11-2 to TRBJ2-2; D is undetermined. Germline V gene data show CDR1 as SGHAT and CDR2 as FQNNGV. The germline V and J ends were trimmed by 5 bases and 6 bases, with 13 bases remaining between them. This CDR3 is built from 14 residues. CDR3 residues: CASSPSRVSGELFF. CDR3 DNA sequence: TGTGCCAGCAGCCCTAGTCGGGTCTCCGGGGAGCTGTTTTTT.

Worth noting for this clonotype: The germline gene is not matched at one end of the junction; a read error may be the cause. CDR3 region: CASNQDAGARNIQYF. The CDR3 DNA follows: TGTGCCAGCAACCAAGATGCGGGGGCCAGAAACATTCAGTACTTC. The V call is TRBV14, the J call TRBJ2-4; weak D call: TRBD2 (7 bases). From germline, CDR1 is SGHDN and CDR2 FVKESK. The CDR3 runs to 15 residues.

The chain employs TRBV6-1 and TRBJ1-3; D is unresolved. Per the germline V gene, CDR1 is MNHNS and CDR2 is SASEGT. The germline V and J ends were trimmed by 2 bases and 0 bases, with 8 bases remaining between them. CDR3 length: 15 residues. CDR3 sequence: CASSEYGGSGNTIYF. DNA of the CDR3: TGTGCCAGCAGTGAATACGGAGGCTCTGGAAACACCATATATTTT.

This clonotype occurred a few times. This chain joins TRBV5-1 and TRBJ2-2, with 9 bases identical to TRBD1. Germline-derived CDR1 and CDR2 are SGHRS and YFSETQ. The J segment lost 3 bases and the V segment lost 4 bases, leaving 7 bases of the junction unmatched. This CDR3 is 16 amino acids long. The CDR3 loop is CASSLQDRGYTGELFF. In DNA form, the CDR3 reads TGCGCCAGCAGCCTACAGGACAGGGGTTACACCGGGGAGCTGTTTTTT.

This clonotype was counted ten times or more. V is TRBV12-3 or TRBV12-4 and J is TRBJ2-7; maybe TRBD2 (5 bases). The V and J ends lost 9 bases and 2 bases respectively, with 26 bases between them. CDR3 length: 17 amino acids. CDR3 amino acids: CASSKEHPWTGTYEQYF. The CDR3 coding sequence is TGTGCCAGTAGTAAAGAACATCCTTGGACGGGAACCTACGAGCAGTACTTC.

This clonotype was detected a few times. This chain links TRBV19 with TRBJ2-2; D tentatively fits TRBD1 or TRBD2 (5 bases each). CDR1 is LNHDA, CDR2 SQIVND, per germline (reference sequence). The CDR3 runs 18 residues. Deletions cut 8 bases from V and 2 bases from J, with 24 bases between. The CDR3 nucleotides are TGTGCCAGTTACCCCCAGGGCCTCGGGACCGCTAACACCGGGGAGCTGTTTTTT. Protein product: CASYPQGLGTANTGELFF.

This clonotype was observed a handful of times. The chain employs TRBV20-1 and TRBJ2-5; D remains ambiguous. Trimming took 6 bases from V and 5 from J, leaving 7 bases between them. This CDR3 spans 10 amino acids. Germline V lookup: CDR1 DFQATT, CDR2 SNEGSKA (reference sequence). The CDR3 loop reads CSADRETQYF. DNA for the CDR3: TGCAGTGCCGACCGGGAGACCCAGTACTTC.

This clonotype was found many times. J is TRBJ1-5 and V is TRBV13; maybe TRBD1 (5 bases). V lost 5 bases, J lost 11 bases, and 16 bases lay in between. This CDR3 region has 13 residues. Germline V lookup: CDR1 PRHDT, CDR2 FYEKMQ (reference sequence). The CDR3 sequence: CASSKGNLVAQHF. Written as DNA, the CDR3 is TGTGCCAGCAGCAAGGGGAATTTGGTGGCCCAGCATTTT.

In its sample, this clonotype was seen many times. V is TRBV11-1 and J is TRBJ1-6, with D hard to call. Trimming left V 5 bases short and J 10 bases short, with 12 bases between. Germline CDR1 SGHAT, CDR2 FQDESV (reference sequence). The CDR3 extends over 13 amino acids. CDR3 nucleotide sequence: TGTGCCAGCAGCCTAGAGCCGGAATCACCCCTCCACTTT. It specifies CASSLEPESPLHF.

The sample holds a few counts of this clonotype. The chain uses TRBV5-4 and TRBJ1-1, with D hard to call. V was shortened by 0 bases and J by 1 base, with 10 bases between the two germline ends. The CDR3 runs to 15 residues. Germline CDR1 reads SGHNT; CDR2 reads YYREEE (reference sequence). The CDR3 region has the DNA TGTGCCAGCAGCTTGGAATTTAATCGGAACACTGAAGCTTTCTTT. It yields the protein CASSLEFNRNTEAFF.

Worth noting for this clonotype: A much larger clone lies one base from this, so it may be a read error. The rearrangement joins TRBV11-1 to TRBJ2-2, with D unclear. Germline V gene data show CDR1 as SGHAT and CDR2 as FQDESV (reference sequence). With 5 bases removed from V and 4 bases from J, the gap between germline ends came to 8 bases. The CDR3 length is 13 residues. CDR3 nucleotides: TGTGCCAGCAGCCGAGAAAGCACCGGGGAGCTGTTTTTT. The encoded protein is CASSRESTGELFF.

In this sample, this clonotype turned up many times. The CDR3 DNA reads TGTGCCAGCAGCACCGGGACAGGGGATTCACCCCTCCACTTT. It encodes CASSTGTGDSPLHF. The rearrangement joins TRBV6-2 or TRBV6-3 to TRBJ1-6; TRBD1 aligns across 10 bases. The CDR3 contains 14 residues. Germline assignment: CDR1 MNHEY and CDR2 SVGEGT. Trimming took 6 bases from V and 8 from J; bases not matched to a gene: 4.

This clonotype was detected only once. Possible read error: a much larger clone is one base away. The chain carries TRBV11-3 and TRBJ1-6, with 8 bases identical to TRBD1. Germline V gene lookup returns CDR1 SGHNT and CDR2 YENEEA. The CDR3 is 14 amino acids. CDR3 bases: TGTGCCAGCAGCTTAGCAGGGGGCGTTTCACCCCCCCACTTT. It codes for CASSLAGGVSPPHF.

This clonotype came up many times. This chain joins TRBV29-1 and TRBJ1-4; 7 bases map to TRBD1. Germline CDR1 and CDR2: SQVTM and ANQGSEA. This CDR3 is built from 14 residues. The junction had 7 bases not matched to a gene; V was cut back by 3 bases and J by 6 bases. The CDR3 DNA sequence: TGCAGCGTTGAGGAGGGGGCAGGGGATGAAAAACTGTTTTTT. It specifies CSVEEGAGDEKLFF. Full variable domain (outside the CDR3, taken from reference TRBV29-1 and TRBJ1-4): SAVISQKPSRDICQRGTSLTIQCQVDSQVTMMFWYRQQPGQSLTLIATANQGSEATYESGFVIDKFPISRPNLTFSTLTVSNMSPEDSSIYLCSVEEGAGDEKLFFGSGTQLSVL.